The 22 T cell receptor beta chains in this list originate from one sample, sequenced in a study of CD8 T cells in Susac syndrome. It was with random hexamers that about 0.45 to 1 ug RNA was reverse transcribed. A single record per CDR3 protein comes from TCRdb applying MiXCR to the immunoSEQ multiplex PCR reads. The sample consists of about 80,000 distinct CDR3 sequences, roughly 94% of them appearing once. Input material: CD8+ T cells from PBMCs. These receptors originate from a human donor in good health.

The genes are TRBV5-1 and TRBJ2-5, with D perhaps TRBD1 or TRBD2 (6 bases each). The CDR3 sequence is 14 residues long. Germline-derived CDR1 and CDR2 are SGHRS and YFSETQ. Trimming cost V 6 bases and J 5 bases, with 17 bases left between them. The CDR3 DNA reads TGCGCCAGCACCCCTGAGGGGGGTAGGGAGACCCAGTACTTC. Its translation is CASTPEGGRETQYF. Full variable domain (rest looked up from reference TRBV5-1 and TRBJ2-5): KAGVTQTPRYLIKTRGQQVTLSCSPISGHRSVSWYQQTPGQGLQFLFEYFSETQRNKGNFPGRFSGRQFSNSRSEMNVSTLELGDSALYLCASTPEGGRETQYFGPGTRLLVL.

This clonotype turned up a few times. The V and J genes are TRBV12-3 or TRBV12-4 and TRBJ2-1, with D possibly being TRBD1 or TRBD2 (5 bases each). The V gene lost 3 bases and the J gene lost 5 bases, with 5 bases spanning the gap. CDR3 length equals 12 residues. CDR3 in DNA: TGTGCCAGCAGTTTGGGGGACAATGAGCAGTTCTTC. Translated, it gives CASSLGDNEQFF.

The J gene is TRBJ1-2, the V gene TRBV27; D possibly corresponds to TRBD1 (6 bases). Germline loops: CDR1 MNHEY, CDR2 SMNVEV (reference sequence). Between the trimmed V and J ends, which lost 3 bases and 5 bases, there was a span of 13 bases. The CDR3 extends over 14 amino acids. The CDR3 region is CASSFGGRDYGYTF. The CDR3 DNA follows: TGTGCCAGCAGTTTTGGGGGGCGCGATTATGGCTACACCTTC.

The table lists this clonotype with a count of one. The chain employs TRBV25-1 and TRBJ2-1; maybe TRBD2 (6 bases). Germline loops: CDR1 MGHDK, CDR2 SYGVNS. This CDR3 contains 15 residues. Trimming left V 3 bases short and J 5 bases short, with 14 bases between. The CDR3 DNA sequence: TGTGCCAGCAGTGACCTCGGGGGTCGCCACAATGAGCAGTTCTTC. It specifies CASSDLGGRHNEQFF.

The chain recombines TRBV4-3 with TRBJ2-7; D gene uncertain. V shed 0 bases and J shed 3 bases, with 6 bases lying between them. The CDR3 runs 13 residues. Germline CDR1 reads LGHNA; CDR2 reads YSLEER. The CDR3, as DNA: TGCGCCAGCAGCCAAGACAACAACTACGAGCAGTACTTC. Its protein product is CASSQDNNYEQYF.

This rearrangement joins TRBV27 to TRBJ1-4, with no clear D. The CDR3 totals 14 residues. V was pared by 2 bases and J by 5 bases, with 9 bases between. Germline loops: CDR1 MNHEY, CDR2 SMNVEV (reference sequence). CDR3 DNA: TGTGCCAGCAGTTTACTCGGCCAGAATGAAAAACTGTTTTTT. Protein product: CASSLLGQNEKLFF.

The chain has TRBV4-3 and TRBJ1-2; no firm D call. Per the germline V gene, CDR1 is LGHNA and CDR2 is YSLEER. The ends were cut back, 1 base at V and 2 bases at J, with 17 bases in the middle. The CDR3 has 17 amino acids. CDR3: CASSQGAKIAANYGYTF. The DNA for the CDR3 is TGCGCCAGCAGCCAAGGTGCTAAGATAGCGGCGAACTATGGCTACACCTTC.

The chain's CDR3 is CASSQEFRLDNEQFF. The CDR3, as DNA: TGTGCCAGCAGCCAAGAGTTTAGGTTGGACAATGAGCAGTTCTTC. The rearrangement joins TRBV4-2 to TRBJ2-1; unclear D gene. Looked up from germline, CDR1 is LGHNA and CDR2 is YNFKEQ. This CDR3 spans 15 amino acids. Trimming shortened V by 0 bases and J by 5 bases, and 11 bases separated the two germline ends.

The J gene is TRBJ2-7, the V gene TRBV27; TRBD1 or TRBD2 may be the D gene (5 bases each). V lost 6 bases to trimming and J lost 0 bases, with 15 bases between them. Per germline, CDR1 MNHEY and CDR2 SMNVEV (reference sequence). The CDR3 contains 15 residues. The CDR3 sequence: CASRPGRSSSYEQYV. CDR3 bases: TGTGCCAGCAGACCGGGACGCTCGAGCTCCTACGAGCAGTACGTC.

The rearrangement joins TRBV5-6 to TRBJ2-5, with D unresolved. This CDR3 has 15 amino acids. Per the germline V gene, CDR1 is SGHDT and CDR2 is YYEEEE. The V end lost 0 bases, the J end lost 1 base, and 10 bases lay between the germline ends. The CDR3 sequence is CASSLGPNPQETQYF. CDR3 bases: TGTGCCAGCAGCTTGGGGCCAAATCCCCAAGAGACCCAGTACTTC.

The chain uses TRBV19 and TRBJ2-7, with a weak D call TRBD2 (6 bases). The germline CDR1 and CDR2 sequences are LNHDA and SQIVND (reference sequence). Trimming took 4 bases from V and 2 from J, leaving 9 bases between them. The CDR3 has 13 residues. In DNA form, the CDR3 reads TGTGCCAGTAGTACCGGACTACCCTACGAGCAGTACTTC. This sequence encodes CASSTGLPYEQYF.

The chain couples TRBV28 to TRBJ2-1, with D perhaps matching TRBD2 (6 bases). This CDR3 has 17 residues. V was pared by 7 bases and J by 8 bases, with 27 bases between. CDR1 is MDHEN, CDR2 SYDVKM, per germline. In DNA, the CDR3 is TGTGCCAGCACCCCTTTGCGGGGTTCCTCCCGAGGGGATGAGCAGTTCTTC. This translates into CASTPLRGSSRGDEQFF.

The chain links TRBV9 to TRBJ2-1, with 10 bases identical to TRBD2. This CDR3 region has 17 residues. Germline V gene sequence: CDR1 SGDLS, CDR2 YYNGEE. V lost 5 bases and J lost 0; bases outside the gene matches: 8. The CDR3 sequence: CASSDISGGISYNEQFF. The CDR3 region has the DNA TGTGCCAGCAGTGATATTAGCGGGGGGATCTCCTACAATGAGCAGTTCTTC.

The gene calls are TRBV28 and TRBJ2-1; 7 bases fit TRBD2. Looked up from germline, CDR1 is MDHEN and CDR2 is SYDVKM. This CDR3 has 16 amino acids. The trim removed 4 bases at V and 5 bases at J, leaving 11 bases unmatched. CDR3 bases: TGTGCCAGCAGTTCACGGGGCCGGGGGGATGACAATGAGCAGTTCTTC. It yields the protein CASSSRGRGDDNEQFF.

This chain uses TRBV27 with TRBJ1-1; D is uncertain. The germline gives CDR1 MNHEY, CDR2 SMNVEV (reference sequence). The V end lost 4 bases, the J end lost 1 base, and 10 bases lay between the germline ends. This CDR3 is 14 amino acids long. Written as DNA, the CDR3 is TGTGCCAGCAGTTCATGGAGGGCGAACACTGAAGCTTTCTTT. Its protein product is CASSSWRANTEAFF.

This clonotype showed up just a few times. This chain uses TRBV29-1 with TRBJ2-7, with 7 bases lining up with TRBD1. V dropped 5 bases and J dropped 0; count of bases not matched to a gene: 4. CDR1 is SQVTM and CDR2 is ANQGSEA in the germline V gene. The length of the CDR3 is 13 residues. CDR3 in DNA: TGCAGCGTTTTTGAGGGGGCCTCCTACGAGCAGTACTTC. Protein product: CSVFEGASYEQYF.

This sequence joins TRBV6-2 or TRBV6-3 and TRBJ2-1; D is unresolved. The CDR3 is 13 amino acids. Between the trimmed V and J ends, which lost 4 bases and 8 bases, there was a span of 12 bases. CDR1 and CDR2 (germline): MNHEY, SVGEGT. The CDR3, as DNA: TGTGCCAGCAGTTTCGGGTCGGGCTATGAGCAGTTCTTC. This translates into CASSFGSGYEQFF.

Here the CDR3 DNA reads TGTGCCAGCTCACGAACTAGCGGGGTCGACAATGAGCAGTTCTTC. Protein sequence: CASSRTSGVDNEQFF. The chain recombines TRBV18 with TRBJ2-1, with TRBD2 matching 10 bases. The CDR3 is 15 residues long. The V segment lost 4 bases and the J segment 5 bases; nucleotides outside the gene matches: 5. Germline-derived CDR1 and CDR2 are KGHSH and LQKENI.

This sequence joins TRBV2 and TRBJ1-2, with 9 positions matching TRBD1. J lost 6 bases, V lost 6 bases, and 11 bases had no gene match. In germline, CDR1 is SNHLY, CDR2 FYNNEI. The CDR3 is 15 residues long. The CDR3 sequence is CASSETLGTGNGYTF. CDR3 sequence (DNA): TGTGCCAGCAGCGAAACGCTCGGGACAGGGAATGGCTACACCTTC.

This chain connects TRBV7-8 to TRBJ2-3; 7 positions agree with TRBD2. The CDR3 contains 15 residues. The germline CDR1 and CDR2 sequences are SGHVS and FQNEAQ. Trimming cost V 5 bases and J 4 bases; bases outside gene matches: 9. The chain's CDR3 is CASSVRPGGADTQYF. DNA of the CDR3: TGTGCCAGCAGCGTCCGTCCGGGAGGCGCAGATACGCAGTATTTT.

The rearrangement joins TRBV2 to TRBJ2-1; D possibly corresponds to TRBD1 (5 bases). This CDR3 has 15 amino acids. CDR1 is SNHLY, CDR2 FYNNEI, per germline. V was pared by 10 bases and J by 0 bases, with 16 bases between. CDR3 loop: CANPGGASSYNEQFF. The CDR3 DNA sequence: TGTGCCAACCCAGGTGGGGCGAGCTCCTACAATGAGCAGTTCTTC.

This clonotype was observed a single time. CDR3 sequence reads: CASSQSQGPEQFF. CDR3 in DNA: TGCGCCAGCAGTCAATCACAGGGTCCTGAGCAGTTCTTC. The chain links TRBV23-1 to TRBJ2-1; a weak D match, TRBD1 (6 bases). TRBV23-1 carries the ORF label, with uncertain function. V lost 0 bases, J lost 9 bases, and 9 bases lay in between. The CDR3 has 13 residues.